These 27 T cell receptor beta chains were all obtained from the same sample, sequenced in a study of cytomegalovirus exposure and HLA in healthy donors. Researchers ran the PCR with 60 Vbeta and 13 Jbeta primers. Sequencing was performed with immunoSEQ multiplex PCR; in TCRdb, only in-frame clones are kept and a portion is missing. The data contain 90,000 to 95,000 clones, 80% of them singletons. The sample taken for sequencing was PBMCs. The receptors were gathered from a young man in good health and CMV-seronegative.

This rearrangement joins TRBV6-5 to TRBJ1-5, with TRBD1 identical over 7 bases. Germline lookup yields CDR1 MNHEY and CDR2 SVGAGI. The CDR3 loop spans 14 amino acids. Trimming took 6 bases from V and 3 from J; bases not matched to a gene: 5. CDR3 DNA: TGTGCCAGCAGCGCAGGGGGACCCAATCAGCCCCAGCATTTT. Residues: CASSAGGPNQPQHF.

The chain carries TRBV4-1 and TRBJ2-1; 9 nucleotides match TRBD2. Germline V gives CDR1 MGHRA, CDR2 YSYEKL. This CDR3 is 16 amino acids long. V trimming: 3 bases; J trimming: 4 bases; junction bases outside the gene matches: 7. CDR3 sequence reads: CASSQVAGAGYNEQFF. The CDR3 bases are TGCGCCAGCAGCCAGGTAGCGGGGGCGGGGTACAATGAGCAGTTCTTC.

The chain employs TRBV7-2 and TRBJ2-7, with TRBD2 matching 8 bases. The CDR3 has 16 amino acids. V dropped 5 bases and J dropped 3; count of bases not matched to a gene: 12. From germline, CDR1 is SGHTA and CDR2 FQGNSA. The CDR3 nucleotides are TGTGCCAGCAGCCCCGGGGCGGAGCGGGGGCTCTACGAGCAGTACTTC. Encoded protein: CASSPGAERGLYEQYF.

In this sample, this clone turned up a few times. This chain links TRBV6-5 with TRBJ2-7; the D gene is possibly TRBD2 (6 bases). The CDR3 is made up of 12 amino acids. Germline V CDR1 and CDR2: MNHEY, SVGAGI. The V and J ends lost 5 bases and 2 bases respectively, with 7 bases between them. The chain's CDR3 is CASSGGAYEQYF. In nucleotides, the CDR3 is TGTGCCAGCAGTGGAGGGGCCTACGAGCAGTACTTC.

This chain joins TRBV6-1 and TRBJ1-1; 9 bases are a match to TRBD1. Unmatched junction bases numbered 8, after V lost 4 bases and J lost 5 bases. The CDR3 is 15 residues long. CDR1 MNHNS and CDR2 SASEGT come from the germline V gene. The CDR3 region has the DNA TGTGCCAGCAGTGGACTACAGGGGGCTAAGACTGAAGCTTTCTTT. Translating gives CASSGLQGAKTEAFF.

V usage is TRBV19 and J usage is TRBJ1-4; TRBD1 agrees at 8 bases. CDR1 LNHDA and CDR2 SQIVND come from the germline V gene (reference sequence). The trim removed 6 bases at V and 5 bases at J, leaving 14 bases unmatched. This CDR3 has 17 residues. This CDR3 reads CASRPPVAGGSNEKLFF. The CDR3 bases are TGTGCCAGTAGACCACCGGTGGCAGGGGGCTCCAATGAAAAACTGTTTTTT.

The genes are TRBV5-1 and TRBJ1-1; 10 positions agree with TRBD1. The CDR3 covers 13 residues. Trimming at V came to 7 bases and at J to 5 bases, leaving 5 bases not matched to a gene. Per the germline V gene, CDR1 is SGHRS and CDR2 is YFSETQ. As DNA, the CDR3 is TGCGCCAGCGGAGGACAGGGGGGGACTGAAGCTTTCTTT. Encoded protein: CASGGQGGTEAFF.

V gene TRBV29-1 combines with J gene TRBJ2-5; 7 nucleotides align to TRBD1. The germline V gene encodes CDR1 SQVTM and CDR2 ANQGSEA. Trimming at V came to 7 bases and at J to 2 bases, leaving 4 bases not matched to a gene. This CDR3 spans 12 amino acids. Written as DNA, the CDR3 is TGCAGCGCGGGACAGCTTCAAGAGACCCAGTACTTC. This sequence encodes CSAGQLQETQYF. The complete variable domain, with remaining parts taken from reference TRBV29-1 and TRBJ2-5, reads SAVISQKPSRDICQRGTSLTIQCQVDSQVTMMFWYRQQPGQSLTLIATANQGSEATYESGFVIDKFPISRPNLTFSTLTVSNMSPEDSSIYLCSAGQLQETQYFGPGTRLLVL.

J is TRBJ2-7 and V is TRBV27; the D gene is possibly TRBD2 (6 bases). This CDR3 spans 15 amino acids. Germline V gives CDR1 MNHEY, CDR2 SMNVEV (reference sequence). The V end lost 4 bases, the J end lost 1 base, and 14 bases lay between the germline ends. CDR3 nucleotide sequence: TGTGCCAGCAGTTCCGACTGGGGGACTTCCTACGAGCAGTACTTC. As protein: CASSSDWGTSYEQYF.

The DNA of the CDR3 is TGTGCCAGCAGCCACGGGGGGCAGCCCAACGAGCAGTACTTC. Its protein product is CASSHGGQPNEQYF. This chain connects TRBV5-4 to TRBJ2-7, with D possibly TRBD2 on 7 matching bases. Trimming cost V 4 bases and J 5 bases, with 16 bases left between them. The length of the CDR3 is 14 residues. Germline V gene sequence: CDR1 SGHNT, CDR2 YYREEE (reference sequence).

The chain carries TRBV19 and TRBJ2-5, with a tentative D call TRBD2 (6 bases). V lost 8 bases and J lost 1, with 11 bases in between. The germline CDR1 and CDR2 sequences are LNHDA and SQIVND (reference sequence). The CDR3 is made up of 13 amino acids. CDR3 sequence: CASAGRSQETQYF. CDR3 nucleotide sequence: TGTGCCAGTGCGGGGCGGAGCCAAGAGACCCAGTACTTC.

The chain recombines TRBV27 with TRBJ1-1, with TRBD1 as a possible D gene (6 bases). Per the germline V gene, CDR1 is MNHEY and CDR2 is SMNVEV (reference sequence). The CDR3 runs to 14 residues. Trimming took off 5 bases at V and 2 bases at J, with 12 bases between the two ends. The CDR3 sequence: CASSQWTVNTEAFF. The CDR3 nucleotides are TGTGCCAGCAGTCAATGGACAGTAAACACTGAAGCTTTCTTT.

The gene calls are TRBV4-1 and TRBJ2-7, with TRBD2 as a possible D gene (5 bases). This CDR3 has 14 amino acids. From germline, CDR1 is MGHRA and CDR2 YSYEKL. Deletions cut 4 bases from V and 2 bases from J, with 12 bases between. CDR3 region: CASSLGSEAYEQYF. The CDR3 region has the DNA TGCGCCAGCAGCCTCGGTTCGGAGGCCTACGAGCAGTACTTC.

J is TRBJ1-2 and V is TRBV27; 9 bases are shared with TRBD1. CDR3 length equals 17 residues. V lost 2 bases, J lost 4 bases, and 11 bases stayed unmatched. The germline CDR1 and CDR2 sequences are MNHEY and SMNVEV (reference sequence). The CDR3 sequence is CASSLVGDRDSLYGYTF. In DNA, the CDR3 is TGTGCCAGCAGTTTAGTTGGGGACAGGGATTCTCTCTATGGCTACACCTTC.

The rearrangement uses TRBV4-2 and TRBJ1-5; 10 bases agree with TRBD1. Per germline, CDR1 LGHNA and CDR2 YNFKEQ. The CDR3 loop spans 16 amino acids. Germline trimming cut 0 bases from V and 3 bases from J; bases unmatched to any gene: 2. CDR3 region: CASSQDGTGDNQPQHF. Here the CDR3 DNA reads TGTGCCAGCAGCCAAGACGGGACAGGGGACAATCAGCCCCAGCATTTT.

The rearrangement links TRBV6-5 to TRBJ2-7, with D maybe TRBD2 (5 bases). Trimming took 5 bases from V and 2 from J, leaving 13 bases between them. This CDR3 has 14 amino acids. Germline assignment: CDR1 MNHEY and CDR2 SVGAGI. The CDR3 coding sequence is TGTGCCAGCAGTCCCGACGGGGTAGCCTACGAGCAGTACTTC. This codes for CASSPDGVAYEQYF.

The chain uses TRBV6-5 and TRBJ1-2; 9 nucleotides align to TRBD1. Germline V gives CDR1 MNHEY, CDR2 SVGAGI. This CDR3 contains 15 residues. The ends lost 0 bases at V and 6 bases at J; junction bases unmatched: 5. The CDR3 nucleotides are TGTGCCAGCAGTTACTCGGGTGGACAGGGGCATGGCTACACCTTC. It yields the protein CASSYSGGQGHGYTF.

This clone was counted once. This chain uses TRBV9 with TRBJ2-7, with D perhaps matching TRBD2 (7 bases). CDR1 and CDR2 (germline): SGDLS, YYNGEE. Trimming stripped 0 bases from V and 5 bases from J, with 15 bases between. This CDR3 is 15 amino acids long. The CDR3 DNA reads as TGTGCCAGCAGCGTAGCTGGAACAGGGAGGGACGAGCAGTACTTC. Translated, it gives CASSVAGTGRDEQYF. Full variable domain (rest looked up from reference TRBV9 and TRBJ2-7): DSGVTQTPKHLITATGQRVTLRCSPRSGDLSVYWYQQSLDQGLQFLIQYYNGEERAKGNILERFSAQQFPDLHSELNLSSLELGDSALYFCASSVAGTGRDEQYFGPGTRLTVT.

The CDR3 DNA sequence: TGTGCCATCAGTCCAATTAGCGGGGGGGACACCGGGGAGCTGTTTTTT. Protein sequence: CAISPISGGDTGELFF. The J gene is TRBJ2-2, the V gene TRBV10-3; 11 bases map to TRBD2. The CDR3 sequence is 16 residues long. Germline V lookup: CDR1 ENHRY, CDR2 SYGVKD. The J segment lost 3 bases and the V segment lost 5 bases, leaving 5 bases of the junction unmatched.

The V and J genes are TRBV29-1 and TRBJ1-2, with a tentative D call TRBD1 (5 bases). The CDR3 extends over 13 amino acids. Between the trimmed V and J ends, which lost 4 bases and 4 bases, there was a span of 13 bases. Germline loops: CDR1 SQVTM, CDR2 ANQGSEA. Here the CDR3 reads CSVVGGDSYGYTF. In DNA, the CDR3 is TGCAGCGTTGTGGGGGGGGATAGCTATGGCTACACCTTC.

The DNA of the CDR3 is TGTGCCAGCAGCTTAGGGGTTAGCCGGGAGACCCAGTACTTC. Residues: CASSLGVSRETQYF. The chain carries TRBV7-9 and TRBJ2-5; D gene unclear. Between the trimmed V and J ends, which lost 1 base and 5 bases, there was a span of 11 bases. The CDR3 runs to 14 residues. Germline loops: CDR1 SEHNR, CDR2 FQNEAQ (reference sequence).

This chain links TRBV5-1 with TRBJ2-1; D possibly corresponds to TRBD2 (6 bases). CDR1 is SGHRS, CDR2 YFSETQ, per germline. Trimming cost V 5 bases and J 2 bases, with 17 bases left between them. The CDR3 spans 16 residues. For the CDR3, the DNA is TGCGCCAGCAGACTGGAGGGTGGGGGAACCTACAATGAGCAGTTCTTC. Translating it yields CASRLEGGGTYNEQFF.

This chain connects TRBV6-1 to TRBJ1-2, with D perhaps matching TRBD1 (5 bases). Germline CDR1 reads MNHNS; CDR2 reads SASEGT. The CDR3 runs 14 residues. V was cut by 2 bases and J by 9 bases, with 16 bases left in between. DNA of the CDR3: TGTGCCAGCAGTGAATCGTCAGGGTTGATGAGCTACACCTTC. Translated, it gives CASSESSGLMSYTF.

V and J are TRBV6-6 and TRBJ2-7; 12 nucleotides line up with TRBD2. This CDR3 has 16 amino acids. V shed 6 bases, J shed 3 bases, and the junction held 9 bases outside the gene matches. Germline values: CDR1 MNHNY, CDR2 SVGAGI (reference sequence). CDR3 sequence: CASRQGGLAGSYEQYF. CDR3 in DNA: TGTGCCAGCAGGCAGGGTGGACTAGCGGGGAGCTACGAGCAGTACTTC.

V usage is TRBV19 and J usage is TRBJ2-2; 8 nucleotides agree with TRBD1. The germline gives CDR1 LNHDA, CDR2 SQIVND (reference sequence). The CDR3 has 15 amino acids. J lost 1 base, V lost 3 bases, and 1 base had no gene match. CDR3 loop: CASSIRGLNTGELFF. As DNA, the CDR3 is TGTGCCAGTAGTATCAGGGGGCTGAACACCGGGGAGCTGTTTTTT. The full variable domain, with the rest looked up from reference TRBV19 and TRBJ2-2, is DGGITQSPKYLFRKEGQNVTLSCEQNLNHDAMYWYRQDPGQGLRLIYYSQIVNDFQKGDIAEGYSVSREKKESFPLTVTSAQKNPTAFYLCASSIRGLNTGELFFGEGSRLTVL.

This clone was detected a few times. The V call is TRBV30, the J call TRBJ1-6; the match to TRBD1 covers 9 bases. CDR1 and CDR2 (germline): GTSNPN, SVGIG (reference sequence). After removal of 0 bases from V and 8 bases from J, the junction contained 5 bases not matched to a gene. The CDR3 runs to 15 residues. This CDR3 reads CAWSVSDRGDSPLHF. CDR3 DNA sequence: TGTGCCTGGAGTGTAAGCGACAGGGGGGATTCACCCCTCCACTTT.

The count of this clone is one. The V gene is TRBV19, the J gene TRBJ1-2, with 7 bases that match TRBD1. This CDR3 region has 12 residues. V lost 7 bases and J lost 6; bases outside the gene matches: 5. Germline lookup yields CDR1 LNHDA and CDR2 SQIVND (reference sequence). The CDR3 protein is CASTLTGDGYTF. The CDR3 nucleotides read TGTGCCAGTACCCTTACAGGGGATGGCTACACCTTC.